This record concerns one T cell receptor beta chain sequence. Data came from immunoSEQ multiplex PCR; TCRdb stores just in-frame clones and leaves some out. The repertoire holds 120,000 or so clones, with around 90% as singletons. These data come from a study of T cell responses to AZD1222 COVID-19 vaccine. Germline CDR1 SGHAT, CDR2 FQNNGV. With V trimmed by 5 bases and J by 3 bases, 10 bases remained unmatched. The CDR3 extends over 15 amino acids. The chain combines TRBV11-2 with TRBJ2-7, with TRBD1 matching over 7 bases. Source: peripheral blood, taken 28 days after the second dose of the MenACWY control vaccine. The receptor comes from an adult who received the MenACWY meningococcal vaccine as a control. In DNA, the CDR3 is TGTGCCAGCAGCCTAGCCGCCGGACAGGTCTACGAGCAGTACGTC. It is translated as CASSLAAGQVYEQYV.